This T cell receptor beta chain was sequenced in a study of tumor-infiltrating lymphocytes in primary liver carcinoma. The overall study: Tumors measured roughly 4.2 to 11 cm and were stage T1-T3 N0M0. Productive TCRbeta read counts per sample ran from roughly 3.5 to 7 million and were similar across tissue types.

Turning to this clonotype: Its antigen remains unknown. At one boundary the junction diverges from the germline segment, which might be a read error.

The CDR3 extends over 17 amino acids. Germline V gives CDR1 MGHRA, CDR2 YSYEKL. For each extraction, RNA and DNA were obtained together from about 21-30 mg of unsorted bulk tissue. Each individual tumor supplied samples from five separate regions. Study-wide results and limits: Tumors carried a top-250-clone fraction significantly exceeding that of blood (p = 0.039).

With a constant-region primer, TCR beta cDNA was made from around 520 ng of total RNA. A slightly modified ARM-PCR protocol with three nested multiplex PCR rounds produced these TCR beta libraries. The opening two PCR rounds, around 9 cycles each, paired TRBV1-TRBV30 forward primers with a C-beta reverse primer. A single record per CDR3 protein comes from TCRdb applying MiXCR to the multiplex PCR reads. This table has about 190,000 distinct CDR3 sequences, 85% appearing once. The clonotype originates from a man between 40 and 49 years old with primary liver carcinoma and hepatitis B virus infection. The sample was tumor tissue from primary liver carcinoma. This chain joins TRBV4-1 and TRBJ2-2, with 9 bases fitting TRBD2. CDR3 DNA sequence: TGCGCCAGCAGCCAAGACTCTAAGCGGGGGGTGATCGGGGAGCTGTCTTTT. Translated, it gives CASSQDSKRGVIGELSF.